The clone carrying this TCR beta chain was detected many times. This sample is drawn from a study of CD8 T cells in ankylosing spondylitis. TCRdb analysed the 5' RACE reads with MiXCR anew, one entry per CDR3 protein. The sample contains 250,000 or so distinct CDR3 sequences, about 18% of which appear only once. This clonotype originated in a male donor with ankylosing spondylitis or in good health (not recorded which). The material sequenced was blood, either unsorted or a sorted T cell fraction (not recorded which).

CDR3 coding DNA: TGTGCCAGCAGCGTCCGGCAGTTAGTCACAGATACGCAGTATTTT. Translated: CASSVRQLVTDTQYF. The chain combines TRBV9 with TRBJ2-3; no firm D call. The germline CDR1 and CDR2 sequences are SGDLS and YYNGEE. V was pared by 2 bases and J by 2 bases, with 12 bases between. CDR3 length equals 15 residues.